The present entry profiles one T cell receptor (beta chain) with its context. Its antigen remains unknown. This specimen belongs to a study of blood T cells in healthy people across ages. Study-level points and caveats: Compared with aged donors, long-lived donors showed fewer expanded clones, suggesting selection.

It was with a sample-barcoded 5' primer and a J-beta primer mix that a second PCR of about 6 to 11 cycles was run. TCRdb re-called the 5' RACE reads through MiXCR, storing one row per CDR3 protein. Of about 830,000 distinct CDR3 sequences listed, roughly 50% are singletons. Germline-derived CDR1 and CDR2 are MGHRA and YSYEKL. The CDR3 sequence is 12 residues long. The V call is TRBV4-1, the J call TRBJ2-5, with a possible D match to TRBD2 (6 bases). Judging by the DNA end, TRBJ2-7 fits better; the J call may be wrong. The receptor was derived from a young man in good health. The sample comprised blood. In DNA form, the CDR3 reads TGCGCCAGCAGCCAAATCGGGAGCGAGCAGTACTTC. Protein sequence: CASSQIGSEQYF.